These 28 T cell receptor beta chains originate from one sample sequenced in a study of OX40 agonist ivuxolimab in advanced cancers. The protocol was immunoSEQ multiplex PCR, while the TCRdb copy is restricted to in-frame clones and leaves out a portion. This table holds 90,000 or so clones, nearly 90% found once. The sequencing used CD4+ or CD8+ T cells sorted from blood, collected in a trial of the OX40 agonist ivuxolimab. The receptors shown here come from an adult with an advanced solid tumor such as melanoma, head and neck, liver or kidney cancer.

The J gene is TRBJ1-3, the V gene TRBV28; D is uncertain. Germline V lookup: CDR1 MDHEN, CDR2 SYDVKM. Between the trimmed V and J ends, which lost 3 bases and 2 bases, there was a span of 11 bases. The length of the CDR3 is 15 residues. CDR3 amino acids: CASSLHGSPGNTIYF. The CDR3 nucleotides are TGTGCCAGCAGTTTGCACGGATCTCCTGGAAACACCATATATTTT.

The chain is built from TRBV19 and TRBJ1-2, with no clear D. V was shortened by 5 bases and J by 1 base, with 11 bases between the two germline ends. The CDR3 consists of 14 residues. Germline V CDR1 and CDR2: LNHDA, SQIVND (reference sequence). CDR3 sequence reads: CASSAASFNYGYTF. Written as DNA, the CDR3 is TGTGCCAGTAGTGCCGCCAGTTTTAACTATGGCTACACCTTC. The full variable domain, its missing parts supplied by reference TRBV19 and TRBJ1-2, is DGGITQSPKYLFRKEGQNVTLSCEQNLNHDAMYWYRQDPGQGLRLIYYSQIVNDFQKGDIAEGYSVSREKKESFPLTVTSAQKNPTAFYLCASSAASFNYGYTFGSGTRLTVV.

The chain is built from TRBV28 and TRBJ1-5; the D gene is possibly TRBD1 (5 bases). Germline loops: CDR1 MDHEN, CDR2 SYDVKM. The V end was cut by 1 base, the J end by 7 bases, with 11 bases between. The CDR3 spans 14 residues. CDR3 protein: CASSLSSREQPQHF. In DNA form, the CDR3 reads TGTGCCAGCAGTTTATCGAGCAGGGAACAGCCCCAGCATTTT.

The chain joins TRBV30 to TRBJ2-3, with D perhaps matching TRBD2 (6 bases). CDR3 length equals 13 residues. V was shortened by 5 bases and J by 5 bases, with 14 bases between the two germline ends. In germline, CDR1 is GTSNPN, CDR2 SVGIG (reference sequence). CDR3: CAWGPGGLDTQYF. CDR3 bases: TGTGCCTGGGGGCCCGGGGGTTTAGATACGCAGTATTTT.

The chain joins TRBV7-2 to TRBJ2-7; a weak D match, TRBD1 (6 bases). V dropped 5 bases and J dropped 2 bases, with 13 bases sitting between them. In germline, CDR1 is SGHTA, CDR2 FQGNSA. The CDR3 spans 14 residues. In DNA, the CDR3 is TGTGCCAGCAGCAAACGGACAGAAACCTACGAGCAGTACTTC. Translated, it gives CASSKRTETYEQYF.

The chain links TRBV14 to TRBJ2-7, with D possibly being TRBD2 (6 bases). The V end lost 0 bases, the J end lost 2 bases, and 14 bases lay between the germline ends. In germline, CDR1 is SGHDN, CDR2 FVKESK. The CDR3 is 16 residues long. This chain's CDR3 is CASSQERDWGAYEQYF. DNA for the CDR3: TGTGCCAGCAGCCAAGAGAGGGACTGGGGGGCCTACGAGCAGTACTTC.

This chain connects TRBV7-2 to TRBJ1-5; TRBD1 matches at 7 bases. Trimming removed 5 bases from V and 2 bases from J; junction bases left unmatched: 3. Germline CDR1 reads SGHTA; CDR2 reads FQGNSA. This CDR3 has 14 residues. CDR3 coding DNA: TGTGCCAGCAGCCAAGGACAGGGCAATCAGCCCCAGCATTTT. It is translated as CASSQGQGNQPQHF.

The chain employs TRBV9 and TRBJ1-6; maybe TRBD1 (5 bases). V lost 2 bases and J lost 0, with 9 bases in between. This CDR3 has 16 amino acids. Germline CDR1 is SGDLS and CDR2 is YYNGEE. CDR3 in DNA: TGTGCCAGCAGCGTCGAGGGGAGCTCCTATAATTCACCCCTCCACTTT. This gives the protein CASSVEGSSYNSPLHF.

CDR3 residues: CASSWEEDQPQHF. The CDR3 DNA follows: TGTGCCAGCAGTTGGGAAGAGGATCAGCCCCAGCATTTT. This rearrangement joins TRBV11-1 to TRBJ1-5; D gene uncertain. CDR3 length: 13 amino acids. The germline gives CDR1 SGHAT, CDR2 FQDESV (reference sequence). Trimming cost V 6 bases and J 5 bases, with 11 bases left between them.

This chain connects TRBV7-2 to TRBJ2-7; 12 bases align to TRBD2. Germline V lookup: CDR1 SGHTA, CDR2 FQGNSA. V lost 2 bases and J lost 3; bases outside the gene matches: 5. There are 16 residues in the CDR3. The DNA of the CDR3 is TGTGCCAGCAGCTTACCCCCGGGACTAGCGGGCTACGAGCAGTACTTC. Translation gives CASSLPPGLAGYEQYF.

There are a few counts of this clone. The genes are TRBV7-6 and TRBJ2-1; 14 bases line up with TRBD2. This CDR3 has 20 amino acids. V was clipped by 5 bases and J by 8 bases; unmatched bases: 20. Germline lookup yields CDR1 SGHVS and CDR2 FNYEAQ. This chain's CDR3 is CASSPSWGLAGVFIIDEQFF. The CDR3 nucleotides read TGTGCCAGCAGCCCAAGTTGGGGACTAGCGGGAGTTTTTATTATCGATGAGCAGTTCTTC.

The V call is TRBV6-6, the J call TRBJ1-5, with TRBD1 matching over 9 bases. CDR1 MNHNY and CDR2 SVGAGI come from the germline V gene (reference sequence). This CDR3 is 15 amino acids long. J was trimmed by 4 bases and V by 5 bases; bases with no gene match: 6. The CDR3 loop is CASSDGTGINQPQHF. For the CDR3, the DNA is TGTGCCAGCAGTGACGGGACAGGGATAAATCAGCCCCAGCATTTT.

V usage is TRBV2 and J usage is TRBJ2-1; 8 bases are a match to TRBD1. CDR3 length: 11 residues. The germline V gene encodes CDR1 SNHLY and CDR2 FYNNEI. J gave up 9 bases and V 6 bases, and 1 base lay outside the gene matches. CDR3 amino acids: CASRDRGEQFF. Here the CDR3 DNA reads TGTGCCAGCAGAGACAGGGGTGAGCAGTTCTTC.

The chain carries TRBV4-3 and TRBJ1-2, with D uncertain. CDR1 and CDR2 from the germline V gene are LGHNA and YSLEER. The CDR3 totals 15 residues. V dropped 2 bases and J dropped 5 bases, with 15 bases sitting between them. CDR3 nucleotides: TGCGCCAGCAGCCAACAGCAAGACATCGGGTATGGCTACACCTTC. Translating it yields CASSQQQDIGYGYTF.

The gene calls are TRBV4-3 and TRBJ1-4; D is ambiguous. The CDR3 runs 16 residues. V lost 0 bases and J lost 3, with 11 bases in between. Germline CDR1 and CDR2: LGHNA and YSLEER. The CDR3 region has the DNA TGCGCCAGCAGCCAAGATGTGTGGGTGTCTAATGAAAAACTGTTTTTT. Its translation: CASSQDVWVSNEKLFF.

The DNA for the CDR3 is TGTGCCAGCAGCCAACAAGGGACAGGGCTTAACTATGGCTACACCTTC. As protein: CASSQQGTGLNYGYTF. The chain joins TRBV4-2 to TRBJ1-2, with 9 positions matching TRBD1. This CDR3 is built from 16 residues. J was trimmed by 1 base and V by 2 bases; bases with no gene match: 5. CDR1 and CDR2 (germline): LGHNA, YNFKEQ.

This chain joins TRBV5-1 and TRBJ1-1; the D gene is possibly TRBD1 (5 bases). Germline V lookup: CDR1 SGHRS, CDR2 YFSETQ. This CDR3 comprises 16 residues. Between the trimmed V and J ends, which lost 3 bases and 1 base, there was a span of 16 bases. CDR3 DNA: TGCGCCAGCAGCTCTGCCCTCGGGGCGGCGAACACTGAAGCTTTCTTT. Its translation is CASSSALGAANTEAFF.

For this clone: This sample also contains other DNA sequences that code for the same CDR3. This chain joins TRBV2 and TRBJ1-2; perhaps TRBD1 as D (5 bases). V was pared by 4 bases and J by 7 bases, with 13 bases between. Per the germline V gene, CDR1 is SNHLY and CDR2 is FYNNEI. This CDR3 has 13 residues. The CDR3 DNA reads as TGTGCCAGCAGTGTTACGGGGCGAGGTGGCTACACCTTC. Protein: CASSVTGRGGYTF.

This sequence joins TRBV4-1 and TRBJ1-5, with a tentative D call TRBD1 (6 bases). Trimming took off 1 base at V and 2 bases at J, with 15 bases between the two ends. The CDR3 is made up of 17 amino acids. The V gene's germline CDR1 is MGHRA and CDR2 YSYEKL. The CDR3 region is CASSQGVGGQGNQPQHF. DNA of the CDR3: TGCGCCAGCAGCCAAGGGGTCGGGGGACAAGGCAATCAGCCCCAGCATTTT.

The CDR3 DNA follows: TGTGCCAGTAGGGAGTTGGGACTATCTAATGAAAAACTGTTTTTT. Residues: CASRELGLSNEKLFF. The chain has TRBV19 and TRBJ1-4, with D possibly TRBD1 on 5 matching bases. Trimming shortened V by 6 bases and J by 3 bases, and 14 bases separated the two germline ends. The CDR3 sequence is 15 residues long. The germline CDR1 and CDR2 sequences are LNHDA and SQIVND (reference sequence).

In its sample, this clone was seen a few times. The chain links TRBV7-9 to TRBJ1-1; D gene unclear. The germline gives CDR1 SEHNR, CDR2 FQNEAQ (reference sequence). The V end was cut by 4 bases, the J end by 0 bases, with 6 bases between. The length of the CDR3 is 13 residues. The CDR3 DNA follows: TGTGCCAGCAGCTCCCTTATGAACACTGAAGCTTTCTTT. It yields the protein CASSSLMNTEAFF.

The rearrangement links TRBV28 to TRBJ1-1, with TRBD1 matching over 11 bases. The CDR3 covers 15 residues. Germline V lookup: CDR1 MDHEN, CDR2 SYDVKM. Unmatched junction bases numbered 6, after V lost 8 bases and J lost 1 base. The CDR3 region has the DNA TGTGCCAGCGTGGGACAGGGGGAGTGGAACACTGAAGCTTTCTTT. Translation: CASVGQGEWNTEAFF.

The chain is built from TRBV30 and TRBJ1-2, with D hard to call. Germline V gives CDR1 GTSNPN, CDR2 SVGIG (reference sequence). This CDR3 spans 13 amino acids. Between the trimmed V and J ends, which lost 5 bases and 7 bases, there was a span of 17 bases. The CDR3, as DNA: TGTGCCTGGGTGTATGCCTCGGGGTCTGGCTACACCTTC. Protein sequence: CAWVYASGSGYTF.

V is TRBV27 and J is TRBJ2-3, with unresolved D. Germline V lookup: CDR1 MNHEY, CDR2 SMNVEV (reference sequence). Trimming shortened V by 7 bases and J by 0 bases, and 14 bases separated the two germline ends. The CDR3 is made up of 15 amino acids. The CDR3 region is CASNFQPSSTDTQYF. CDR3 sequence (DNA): TGTGCCAGCAATTTTCAGCCCAGTAGCACAGATACGCAGTATTTT.

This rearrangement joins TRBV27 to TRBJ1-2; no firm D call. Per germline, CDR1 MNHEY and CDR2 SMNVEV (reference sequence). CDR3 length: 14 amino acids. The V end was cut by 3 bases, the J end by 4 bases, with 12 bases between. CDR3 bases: TGTGCCAGCAGTTTGAAGGCGGACGGCTATGGCTACACCTTC. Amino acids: CASSLKADGYGYTF.

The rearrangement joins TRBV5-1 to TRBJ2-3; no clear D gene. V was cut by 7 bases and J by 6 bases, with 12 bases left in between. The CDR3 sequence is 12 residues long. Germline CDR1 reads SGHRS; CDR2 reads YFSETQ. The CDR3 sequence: CASGLGEDTQYF. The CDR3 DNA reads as TGCGCCAGCGGGTTAGGTGAGGATACGCAGTATTTT.

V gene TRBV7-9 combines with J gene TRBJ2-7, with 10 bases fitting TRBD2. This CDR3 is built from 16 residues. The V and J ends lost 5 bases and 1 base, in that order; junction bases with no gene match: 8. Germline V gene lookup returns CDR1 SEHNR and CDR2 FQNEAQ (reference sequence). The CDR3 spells CASSPGLAEQSYEQYF. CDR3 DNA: TGTGCCAGCAGCCCCGGACTAGCGGAACAGTCCTACGAGCAGTACTTC.

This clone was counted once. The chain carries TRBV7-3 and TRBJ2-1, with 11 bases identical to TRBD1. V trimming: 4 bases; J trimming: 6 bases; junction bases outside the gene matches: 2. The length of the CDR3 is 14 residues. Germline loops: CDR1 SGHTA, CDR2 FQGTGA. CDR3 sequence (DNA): TGTGCCAGCAGCTGGGACAGGGGGTCCAATGAGCAGTTCTTC. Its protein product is CASSWDRGSNEQFF.